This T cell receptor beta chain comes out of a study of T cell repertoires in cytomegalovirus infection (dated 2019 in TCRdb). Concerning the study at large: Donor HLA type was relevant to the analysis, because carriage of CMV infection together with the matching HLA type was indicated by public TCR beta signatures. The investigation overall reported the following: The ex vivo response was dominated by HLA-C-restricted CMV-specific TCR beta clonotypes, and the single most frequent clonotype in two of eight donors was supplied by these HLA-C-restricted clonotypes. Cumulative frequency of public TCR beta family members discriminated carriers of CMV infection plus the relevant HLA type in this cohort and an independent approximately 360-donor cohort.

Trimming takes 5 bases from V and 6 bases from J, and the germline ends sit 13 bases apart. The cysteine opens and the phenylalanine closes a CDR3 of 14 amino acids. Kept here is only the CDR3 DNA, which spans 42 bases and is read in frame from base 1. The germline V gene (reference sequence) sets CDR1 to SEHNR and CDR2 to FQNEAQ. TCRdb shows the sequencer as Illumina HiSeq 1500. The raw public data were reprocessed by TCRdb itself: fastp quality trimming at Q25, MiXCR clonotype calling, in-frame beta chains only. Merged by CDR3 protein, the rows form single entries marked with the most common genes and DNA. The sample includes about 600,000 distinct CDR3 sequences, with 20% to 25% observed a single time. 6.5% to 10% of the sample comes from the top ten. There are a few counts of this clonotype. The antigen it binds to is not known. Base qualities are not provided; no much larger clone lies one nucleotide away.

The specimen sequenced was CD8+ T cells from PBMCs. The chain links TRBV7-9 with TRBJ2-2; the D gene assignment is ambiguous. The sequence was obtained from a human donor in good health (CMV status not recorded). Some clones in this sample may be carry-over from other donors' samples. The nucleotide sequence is TGTGCCAGCAGCGCGCCCAGTGGCGCCGGGGAGCTGTTTTTT. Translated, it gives CASSAPSGAGELFF.